This T cell receptor beta chain stems from a study of blood T cell repertoires in COVID-19 (dated by TCRdb to 2018 to 2020). Notes on the research overall: Collaborator samples came from the United States, Italy and Spain and covered acute and convalescent phases of COVID-19. The prospective study material was composed of cDNA or gDNA derived from T cells, B-cell-depleted T cells, or PBMCs. Subjects who had been exposed to COVID-19, were actively infected with it, or had recovered from it provided the deeply sampled blood TCRbeta repertoires that made up the dataset. The repertoires were made available in a free public database intended to serve as a resource for research on the immune response to SARS-CoV-2. Samples were obtained from the ongoing ImmuneRACE study (first 160 participants) and from roughly 1,300 subjects provided by 6 global collaborators. A de-identified subject ID, COVID-19 status, age in years and sex were almost always included in the sample metadata. HLA class I and class II types, where available, came from metadata supplied by the sample provider rather than from assay-based typing. Broad study findings and their caveats: The quantity of clinical and demographic metadata differed by source and by participant and was supplied without curation.

Comment on this clone: Its antigen is still unknown. Qualities for individual bases were not recorded, and no much larger clone is one base off.

Whole blood was collected in K2EDTA tubes by collaborating institutions according to the institutions' own protocols. For TCRbeta analysis, collaborators shipped samples in one of three forms: frozen whole blood, isolated PBMCs, or DNA extracted from either of those sample types. The immunoSEQ Assay, a bias-controlled multiplex PCR, was used to amplify TCRbeta CDR3 regions from genomic DNA. Per the authors' processing: Nucleated cell counts per sample were estimated from amplification of reference gene primers within the assay. To quantify the absolute abundance of each unique TCRbeta CDR3 rearrangement, sequence reads were collapsed and filtered. For each sample, productive Simpson clonality was calculated by taking the square root of Simpson's diversity index across productive rearrangements. Not all clones reach the TCRdb copy of this immuneACCESS table, which keeps in-frame sequences only. Checked studies attribute under half of the gap to unresolved V genes and leave the rest unexplained. The V and J calls and the clone size are those of that table, but D and trimming were determined from the DNA. Recorded for this sample are some 200,000 clones; roughly 86% of them occurred a single time. The top ten constitute approximately 12% of the sample.

From the cysteine through the phenylalanine, the CDR3 covers 15 amino acids. The read is trimmed to its CDR3 DNA, 45 bases read in frame from base 1. Trimming takes 1 base off V and 7 bases off J; junction bases not matched to a gene: 7. As encoded in the germline V gene, CDR1 is SGHVS while CDR2 is FQNEAQ. This clonotype was obtained from a woman aged 40 to 49 with acute or convalescent COVID-19. The rearranged segments are TRBV7-8 and TRBJ2-1, with 7 bases aligning to TRBD1. Sequenced material: peripheral blood. DNA sequence: TGTGCCAGCAGCTTAGGACAGGGCCTTGGGAATGAGCAGTTCTTC. The resulting protein is CASSLGQGLGNEQFF.